Listed below are T cell receptor beta chains from one sample, sequenced in a study of CD8 T cells in ankylosing spondylitis. TCRdb processed the 5' RACE reads anew with MiXCR; each CDR3 protein has one entry. The sample contains about 540,000 distinct CDR3 sequences, over 9.5% of which appear only once. The specimen sequenced was blood, either unsorted or a sorted T cell fraction (not recorded which). These receptors all come from a male donor with ankylosing spondylitis. Each CDR3 is given with its conserved first and last residue. The D gene is left open where the match is weak. Size is stated for part of the rows, as once, few or many counts, or as a class when the clone is expanded.

TGTGCTAGTGGTTTAGGCGGGAGCCACAATGAGCAGTTCTTC CASGLGGSHNEQFF TRBD2 TRBJ2-1 few TRBV12-5
TGTGCCAGCAGCCCCTGGGGGTCTAACTATGGCTACACCTTC CASSPWGSNYGYTF NA TRBJ1-2 few TRBV16
TGCAGTGCTAGAGGTATAGGGACAGGGGGATTGGATTCACCCCTCCACTTT CSARGIGTGGLDSPLHF TRBD1 TRBJ1-6 few TRBV20-1
TGCAGTGCTAACCCCCCGGGCTCCGGGGAGCTGTTTTTT CSANPPGSGELFF NA TRBJ2-2 NA TRBV20-1
TGTGCCAGCAGCGAAGGGAGTCATGGAAATGAAAAACTGTTTTTT CASSEGSHGNEKLFF NA TRBJ1-4 NA TRBV7-9
TGTGCCAGCACCAAGGGGCTAGCGATCCAAGAGACCCAGTACTTC CASTKGLAIQETQYF NA TRBJ2-5 many TRBV6-1
TGCGCCAGCAGGTTTTCGGGGAACACCGGGGAGCTGTTTTTT CASRFSGNTGELFF NA TRBJ2-2 many TRBV5-1
TGTGCCTGGAGTGTACGGACGAACACTGAAGCTTTCTTT CAWSVRTNTEAFF NA TRBJ1-1 NA TRBV30
TGTGCCAGCAGCTCCCCGAGGACTAGCGGGACATACGAGCAGTACTTC CASSSPRTSGTYEQYF TRBD2 TRBJ2-7 few TRBV3-1
TGCGCCAGCAGCTCCGAGGACGGCTCCTACAATGAGCAGTTCTTC CASSSEDGSYNEQFF NA TRBJ2-1 many TRBV5-1
TGTGCCAGCAGCTTGAAGGCCCGCTCTGGAAACACCATATATTTT CASSLKARSGNTIYF NA TRBJ1-3 few TRBV5-6
TGTGCCAGCGCTGCTGGAAACCCGAACACCGGGGAGCTGTTTTTT CASAAGNPNTGELFF NA TRBJ2-2 few TRBV7-2
TGCGCCAGCAGCTTGGGACTTGACACCGGGGAGCTGTTTTTT CASSLGLDTGELFF NA TRBJ2-2 many TRBV5-1
TGCGCCAGCAGTTTCGTAGCGGGAGGGGGCAATGAGCAGTTCTTC CASSFVAGGGNEQFF TRBD2 TRBJ2-1 few TRBV5-1
TGCGCCAGCAGCTTGGATCTAGTTGGCGAGCAGTACTTC CASSLDLVGEQYF NA TRBJ2-7 many TRBV5-1
TGTGCCAGCAGTTACCCCGCGGACGGGGGGCATAGCAATCAGCCCCAGCATTTT CASSYPADGGHSNQPQHF NA TRBJ1-5 NA TRBV6-5
TGTGCCATCAGGGGAGCAGAGTACGGTGAGCAGTTCTTC CAIRGAEYGEQFF NA TRBJ2-1 few TRBV10-3
TGTGCCAGCAGTGTTCTGACAGGGGGCCAAGGAAACACCATATATTTT CASSVLTGGQGNTIYF TRBD1 TRBJ1-3 NA TRBV28
TGTGCCAGCACCGAAAGGGGCGAACAAGAGACCCAGTACTTC CASTERGEQETQYF NA TRBJ2-5 few TRBV6-2/TRBV6-3
TGCGCCAGCAGCCAAGAACTGGGCCTCTATAATTCACCCCTCCACTTT CASSQELGLYNSPLHF NA TRBJ1-6 few TRBV4-1
TGTGCCAGCAGTTTATCGTCGAGTCCAACGGAGACCCAGTACTTC CASSLSSSPTETQYF NA TRBJ2-5 NA TRBV27
TGTGCCATCCAGTCAGGGGCGATCGCCAAAAACATTCAGTACTTC CAIQSGAIAKNIQYF NA TRBJ2-4 few TRBV15
TGCAGCGTGGACAGGGGGTTCACTGAAGCTTTCTTT CSVDRGFTEAFF TRBD1 TRBJ1-1 NA TRBV29-1
TGTGCCACCTCGGGGCTAGCCGAAGGCAATGAGCAGTTCTTC CATSGLAEGNEQFF NA TRBJ2-1 NA TRBV10-3
TGTGCCAGCAGCCGACTAGCGGGAGGAGCGAACACCGGGGAGCTGTTTTTT CASSRLAGGANTGELFF TRBD2 TRBJ2-2 NA TRBV7-9
TGCAGTGCTAGGACTAGCGGGAGGGCCGGGACCAAAAACATTCAGTACTTC CSARTSGRAGTKNIQYF TRBD2 TRBJ2-4 NA TRBV20-1
TGTGCCACCAGTGACCCGGGCAGGGAGCAAGAGACCCAGTACTTC CATSDPGREQETQYF NA TRBJ2-5 NA TRBV24-1
TGCAGCGTTGAATGGCAAACCCTTGGACACTTCCAAGAGACCCAGTACTTC CSVEWQTLGHFQETQYF NA TRBJ2-5 few TRBV29-1
TGCGCCAGCAGCCCGGGGGCAGCCCGTGGGTACACCATATATTTT CASSPGAARGYTIYF NA TRBJ1-3 few TRBV5-1
TGTGCCAGCAGCCCTTCACATGGAATGGAGACCCAGTACTTC CASSPSHGMETQYF NA TRBJ2-5 few TRBV7-2
TGTGCCAGCACCAACGCTAGGACTGAAGCTTTCTTT CASTNARTEAFF NA TRBJ1-1 NA TRBV11-2
TGTGCCTGGAGCGGCCCTAATCAGCCCCAGCATTTT CAWSGPNQPQHF NA TRBJ1-5 few TRBV30
TGCGCCAGCAGCTTGGAGCTAGCGGCCGGGGAGCTGTTTTTT CASSLELAAGELFF TRBD2 TRBJ2-2 many TRBV5-1
TGTGCCAGCAGCCAAGGGCTAGCGGATTACCAAGAGACCCAGTACTTC CASSQGLADYQETQYF TRBD2 TRBJ2-5 few TRBV3-1
TGTACCAGCAGCCAGGCAGCGGGGCCCTACACAGATACGCAGTATTTT CTSSQAAGPYTDTQYF TRBD2 TRBJ2-3 NA TRBV4-2
TGCGCCAGCAGCCCTGCCGTGAGGAGGGAAGAGACCCAGTACTTC CASSPAVRREETQYF NA TRBJ2-5 NA TRBV5-1
TGTGCCATCAGGGGGACTAGCACAGATACGCAGTATTTT CAIRGTSTDTQYF NA TRBJ2-3 many TRBV10-3
TGCGCCAGCAGCTGGGGGACAGGGGGAACTTACGAGCAGTACTTC CASSWGTGGTYEQYF TRBD1 TRBJ2-7 many TRBV5-1
TGTGCCAGCAGCTTAGACAGACGTGGCGAGCAGTACTTC CASSLDRRGEQYF NA TRBJ2-7 NA TRBV7-2
TGTGCCATCAGCCCCTCGATTGGCGGGAGACCCGGCGCCTACAATGAGCAGTTCTTC CAISPSIGGRPGAYNEQFF TRBD2 TRBJ2-1 NA TRBV12-3/TRBV12-4
TGCGCCAGCAGACCCGGGACAGGCCTCGGGACCCAGTACTTC CASRPGTGLGTQYF TRBD1 TRBJ2-5 NA TRBV5-1